This T cell receptor beta chain stems from a study of OX40 agonist ivuxolimab in advanced cancers. The method was immunoSEQ multiplex PCR; TCRdb's version includes in-frame clones alone and lacks a portion of them. The sample consists of more than 65,000 clones, around 83% of them appearing once. This CDR3 comprises 15 residues. Looked up from germline, CDR1 is SNHLY and CDR2 is FYNNEI. V trimming: 3 bases; J trimming: 8 bases; junction bases outside the gene matches: 6. This clone came up once. Researchers took blood at baseline, on cycle 4 day 1, and on cycle 7 day 1. The TCR comes from an adult with an advanced solid tumor such as melanoma, head and neck, liver or kidney cancer. The sample was CD4+ or CD8+ T cells sorted from blood, taken in a trial of the OX40 agonist ivuxolimab. The rearrangement uses TRBV2 and TRBJ1-4, with 10 bases that match TRBD1. CDR3 in amino acids: CASSERGTGVEKLFF. DNA of the CDR3: TGTGCCAGCAGTGAGAGGGGGACAGGGGTCGAAAAACTGTTTTTT.